This T cell receptor (beta chain) was sequenced in a study of OX40 agonist ivuxolimab in advanced cancers. On the study more broadly: Intravenous ivuxolimab at 0.01 to 10 mg/kg was given to patients every 2 weeks.

The study, taken as a whole, reports: With doses of 0.1 to 3.0 mg/kg, CD4+ and CD8+ blood T cells had undergone clonal expansion by week 6.

The germline V gene encodes CDR1 SGHNT and CDR2 YYREEE (reference sequence). The V end was cut by 2 bases, the J end by 4 bases, with 12 bases between. The CDR3 spans 14 residues. Sequenced by immunoSEQ multiplex PCR; TCRdb stores in-frame clones only, minus some. The repertoire has about 48,000 clones, around 90% of them found once; the top ten carry 1.5% to 2%. To note about this clone: As yet, its antigen is unknown.

The source is an adult with an advanced solid tumor such as melanoma, head and neck, liver or kidney cancer. The specimen was CD4+ or CD8+ T cells sorted from blood, collected in a trial of the OX40 agonist ivuxolimab. This chain uses TRBV5-4 with TRBJ1-2; D possibly corresponds to TRBD1 (5 bases). In DNA form, the CDR3 reads TGTGCCAGCAGCTTCCAGGGACTGGGCTATGGCTACACCTTC. Its protein is CASSFQGLGYGYTF.